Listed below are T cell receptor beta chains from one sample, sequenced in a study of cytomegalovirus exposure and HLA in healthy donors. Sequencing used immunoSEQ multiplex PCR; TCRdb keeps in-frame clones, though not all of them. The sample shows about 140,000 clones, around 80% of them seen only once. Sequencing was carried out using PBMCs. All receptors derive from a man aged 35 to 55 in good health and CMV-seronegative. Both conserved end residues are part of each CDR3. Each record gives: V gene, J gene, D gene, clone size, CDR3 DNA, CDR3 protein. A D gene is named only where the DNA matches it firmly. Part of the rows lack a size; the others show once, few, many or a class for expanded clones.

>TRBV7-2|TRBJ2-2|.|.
TGTGCCAGCAGCACACGGGGACTTATGTCGAACACCGGGGAGCTGTTTTTT
CASSTRGLMSNTGELFF
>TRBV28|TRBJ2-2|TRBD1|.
TGTGCCAGCAGTTTGTATGGGACAGGGGTTAACGGGGAGCTGTTTTTT
CASSLYGTGVNGELFF
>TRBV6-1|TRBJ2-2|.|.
TGTGCCAGCCCGACAGTAAACACCGGGGAGCTGTTTTTT
CASPTVNTGELFF
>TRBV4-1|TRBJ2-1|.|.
TGCGCCAGCAGCCAAACCGTCAGCTCCTACAATGAGCAGTTCTTC
CASSQTVSSYNEQFF
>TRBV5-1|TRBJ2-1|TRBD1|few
TGCGCCAGCAGCTTAGGGGGCGCTTTCAATGAGCAGTTCTTC
CASSLGGAFNEQFF
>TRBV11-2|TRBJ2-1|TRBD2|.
TGTGCCAGCAGCTTATCCAGCGGGGCGCTCCCGGGTTACAATGAGCAGTTCTTC
CASSLSSGALPGYNEQFF
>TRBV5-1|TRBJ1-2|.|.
TGCGCCAGCAGCCGGGCGGGGGCGGAGGTGGGACTCGATGGCTACACCTTC
CASSRAGAEVGLDGYTF
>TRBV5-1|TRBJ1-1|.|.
TGCGCCAGCACTTTAACACAGATGAACACTGAAGCTTTCTTT
CASTLTQMNTEAFF
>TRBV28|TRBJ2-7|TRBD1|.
TGTGCCAGCAGCCTCTCTACAGGGGTGTCCAACGAGCAGTACTTC
CASSLSTGVSNEQYF
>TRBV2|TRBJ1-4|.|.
TGTGCCAGCAGTAGACAGAGTCGTAGGGAAAAACTGTTTTTT
CASSRQSRREKLFF
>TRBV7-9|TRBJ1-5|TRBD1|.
TGTGCCAGCAGCTTTGGACAGGTTAATCAGCCCCAGCATTTT
CASSFGQVNQPQHF
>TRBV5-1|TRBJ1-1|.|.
TGCGCCAGCAGCTTACAACTCCTAGACACTGAAGCTTTCTTT
CASSLQLLDTEAFF
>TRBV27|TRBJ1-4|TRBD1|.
TGTGCCAGCAGCTGGACAGGGGTCCTTGGGGACACAACTAATGAAAAACTGTTTTTT
CASSWTGVLGDTTNEKLFF
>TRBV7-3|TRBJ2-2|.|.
TGTGCCAGCAGCTTATCAGGAAACACCGGGGAGCTGTTTTTT
CASSLSGNTGELFF
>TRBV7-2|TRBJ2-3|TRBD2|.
TGTGCCAGCAGCTCACTAGCGGGGATTACAGATACGCAGTATTTT
CASSSLAGITDTQYF
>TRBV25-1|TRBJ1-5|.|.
TGTGCCAGCAGCCCTCCGGGTACCAATCAGCCCCAGCATTTT
CASSPPGTNQPQHF
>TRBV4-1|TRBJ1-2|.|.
TGCGCCAGCAGCCAGGTAGGAGACGCTAACTATGGCTACACCTTC
CASSQVGDANYGYTF
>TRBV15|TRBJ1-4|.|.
TGTGCCTCAGGAGAGGGCAGCGGGGACGAAAAACTGTTTTTT
CASGEGSGDEKLFF
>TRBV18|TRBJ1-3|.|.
TGTGCCAGCTCAAAGACGCAGGGCTCTGGAAACACCATATATTTT
CASSKTQGSGNTIYF
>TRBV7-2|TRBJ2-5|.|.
TGTGCCAGCAGCTTAAGCTCACGGGGAGGTACAGAGACCCAGTACTTC
CASSLSSRGGTETQYF